These 6 T cell receptor beta chains share one sample of origin, sequenced in a study of T cell responses to AZD1222 COVID-19 vaccine. Profiled with immunoSEQ multiplex PCR; TCRdb holds only in-frame clones, not every one. In the table there are approximately 80,000 clones, around 90% of which are singletons. The specimen comprised peripheral blood, sampled on day 0 of AZD1222 vaccination. Receptor source: an adult in good health.

The chain links TRBV27 to TRBJ2-2; D possibly corresponds to TRBD1 (5 bases). This CDR3 region has 14 residues. Germline V CDR1 and CDR2: MNHEY, SMNVEV (reference sequence). V was trimmed by 7 bases and J by 0 bases, leaving 9 bases between them. This chain's CDR3 is CASIGQTNTGELFF. Here the CDR3 DNA reads TGTGCCAGCATCGGACAAACGAACACCGGGGAGCTGTTTTTT.

The chain carries TRBV30 and TRBJ1-4; TRBD1 is a possible D gene (6 bases). The CDR3 contains 14 residues. Germline-derived CDR1 and CDR2 are GTSNPN and SVGIG (reference sequence). V shed 0 bases and J shed 4 bases, with 9 bases lying between them. The CDR3 region has the DNA TGTGCCTGGAGTGTGGGACAATTTAATGAAAAACTGTTTTTT. This encodes CAWSVGQFNEKLFF.

This clone appeared once. The rearrangement joins TRBV19 to TRBJ1-5; D is uncertain. The V gene lost 5 bases and the J gene lost 3 bases, with 14 bases spanning the gap. CDR1 is LNHDA and CDR2 is SQIVND in the germline V gene (reference sequence). The CDR3 contains 15 residues. CDR3 bases: TGTGCCAGTAGTGCCCCCGGGTCCCCCAATCAGCCCCAGCATTTT. The encoded protein is CASSAPGSPNQPQHF.

This chain joins TRBV7-2 and TRBJ2-7; D unresolved. Germline CDR1 SGHTA, CDR2 FQGNSA. The CDR3 contains 14 residues. The V end was cut by 2 bases, the J end by 0 bases, with 8 bases between. CDR3 sequence (DNA): TGTGCCAGCAGCTTACTTGTGAGCTCCTACGAGCAGTACTTC. It translates to CASSLLVSSYEQYF.

J is TRBJ1-2 and V is TRBV6-5; D uncertain. Per the germline V gene, CDR1 is MNHEY and CDR2 is SVGAGI. V was trimmed by 4 bases and J by 4 bases, leaving 7 bases between them. The CDR3 sequence is 12 residues long. CDR3 sequence reads: CASSSRIYGYTF. DNA for the CDR3: TGTGCCAGCAGTTCACGGATCTATGGCTACACCTTC.

V is TRBV10-3 and J is TRBJ1-5; D possibly corresponds to TRBD1 (5 bases). The CDR3 loop spans 13 amino acids. The germline V gene has CDR1 ENHRY and CDR2 SYGVKD. V dropped 7 bases and J dropped 7 bases, with 14 bases sitting between them. This CDR3 reads CAITGREGQPQHF. In nucleotides, the CDR3 is TGTGCCATCACTGGCAGGGAGGGACAGCCCCAGCATTTT.